A selection of T cell receptor beta chains follows, all from one sample in a study of blood T cell repertoires in COVID-19. Sequencing was performed with immunoSEQ multiplex PCR; in TCRdb, only in-frame clones are kept and a portion is missing. The sample comprises a few hundred thousand clones, 84% of which are singletons, and about 5.1% rests with the top ten. Material for sequencing was peripheral blood. Receptor source: a woman aged 55-69 years who had recovered from COVID-19. CDR3s include the opening cysteine and the closing phenylalanine or tryptophan. D genes are given only for firm matches. Clone size appears in some rows only: once, few, many, or a class for an expanded clone.

j_gene: TRBJ1-2; abundance: NA; d_gene: TRBD1; v_gene: TRBV19; CDR3aa: CASSKGAGYGYTF; CDR3nt: TGTGCCAGTAGCAAGGGGGCCGGCTATGGCTACACCTTC
j_gene: TRBJ2-3; abundance: NA; d_gene: NA; v_gene: TRBV4-1; CDR3aa: CASSLLAADTQYF; CDR3nt: TGCGCCAGCAGCCTGTTAGCGGCAGATACGCAGTATTTT
j_gene: TRBJ2-7; abundance: NA; d_gene: TRBD2; v_gene: TRBV3-1/TRBV3-2; CDR3aa: CASSQDGSGGRGSYEQYF; CDR3nt: TGTGCCAGCAGCCAAGATGGTAGCGGGGGACGCGGATCCTACGAGCAGTACTTC
j_gene: TRBJ2-3; abundance: NA; d_gene: TRBD2; v_gene: TRBV3-1/TRBV3-2; CDR3aa: CASSQTSGGRTDTQYF; CDR3nt: TGTGCCAGCAGCCAAACTAGCGGGGGACGCACAGATACGCAGTATTTT
j_gene: TRBJ1-1; abundance: NA; d_gene: TRBD1; v_gene: TRBV6-5; CDR3aa: CASSLTGAHTEAFF; CDR3nt: TGTGCCAGCAGTTTAACAGGGGCACACACTGAAGCTTTCTTT
j_gene: TRBJ1-6; abundance: once; d_gene: NA; v_gene: TRBV11-2; CDR3aa: CASSLEGYEDSPLHF; CDR3nt: TGTGCCAGCAGCTTAGAGGGTTACGAGGATTCACCCCTCCACTTT
j_gene: TRBJ1-5; abundance: NA; d_gene: NA; v_gene: TRBV10-1; CDR3aa: CASSEARREGGNQPQHF; CDR3nt: TGCGCCAGCAGTGAAGCCCGGAGGGAAGGCGGCAATCAGCCCCAGCATTTT
j_gene: TRBJ1-2; abundance: NA; d_gene: NA; v_gene: TRBV11-2; CDR3aa: CASSLRGRGEHGYTF; CDR3nt: TGTGCCAGCAGCTTACGAGGGAGGGGCGAGCATGGCTACACCTTC
j_gene: TRBJ2-3; abundance: NA; d_gene: NA; v_gene: TRBV4-1; CDR3aa: CASRGGAGADTQYF; CDR3nt: TGCGCCAGCAGGGGGGGAGCCGGGGCAGATACGCAGTATTTT
j_gene: TRBJ2-1; abundance: NA; d_gene: NA; v_gene: TRBV7-2; CDR3aa: CASSHRYSYNEQFF; CDR3nt: TGTGCCAGCAGCCACAGATACTCCTACAATGAGCAGTTCTTC
j_gene: TRBJ1-1; abundance: NA; d_gene: NA; v_gene: TRBV9; CDR3aa: CASSVGGLATEAFF; CDR3nt: TGTGCCAGCAGCGTGGGGGGGCTGGCCACTGAAGCTTTCTTT
j_gene: TRBJ1-4; abundance: NA; d_gene: NA; v_gene: TRBV25-1; CDR3aa: CASEGPEGEKLFF; CDR3nt: TGTGCCAGTGAGGGCCCCGAGGGTGAAAAACTGTTTTTT
j_gene: TRBJ2-1; abundance: NA; d_gene: TRBD1; v_gene: TRBV5-1; CDR3aa: CASSALAGTGLNEQFF; CDR3nt: TGCGCCAGCAGCGCGCTAGCCGGGACAGGGCTTAATGAGCAGTTCTTC
j_gene: TRBJ2-5; abundance: NA; d_gene: NA; v_gene: TRBV5-1; CDR3aa: CASSWPPFQETQYF; CDR3nt: TGCGCCAGCAGCTGGCCCCCCTTCCAAGAGACCCAGTACTTC
j_gene: TRBJ2-3; abundance: NA; d_gene: TRBD1; v_gene: TRBV29-1; CDR3aa: CSVASTGNTQYF; CDR3nt: TGCAGCGTTGCCTCGACAGGGAATACGCAGTATTTT
j_gene: TRBJ2-5; abundance: NA; d_gene: NA; v_gene: TRBV5-4; CDR3aa: CASSLSRVKKETQYF; CDR3nt: TGTGCCAGCAGCTTATCCAGGGTAAAGAAAGAGACCCAGTACTTC
j_gene: TRBJ1-4; abundance: few; d_gene: TRBD1; v_gene: TRBV5-4; CDR3aa: CASSFHGQGSGEKLFF; CDR3nt: TGTGCCAGCAGCTTCCACGGACAGGGGAGTGGAGAAAAACTGTTTTTT
j_gene: TRBJ1-2; abundance: few; d_gene: TRBD1; v_gene: TRBV4-3; CDR3aa: CASSQVTGGASGYTF; CDR3nt: TGCGCCAGCAGCCAAGTGACAGGGGGCGCCTCCGGCTACACCTTC
j_gene: TRBJ1-4; abundance: NA; d_gene: TRBD1; v_gene: TRBV19; CDR3aa: CASSRDRGHEKLFF; CDR3nt: TGTGCCAGTAGTAGAGACAGGGGGCACGAAAAACTGTTTTTT
j_gene: TRBJ1-1; abundance: NA; d_gene: NA; v_gene: TRBV29-1; CDR3aa: CSVEMGRNTEAFF; CDR3nt: TGCAGCGTTGAAATGGGGAGGAACACTGAAGCTTTCTTT
j_gene: TRBJ1-5; abundance: NA; d_gene: TRBD1; v_gene: TRBV7-9; CDR3aa: CASSLGDSHQPQHF; CDR3nt: TGTGCCAGCAGCTTAGGGGACAGTCATCAGCCCCAGCATTTT
j_gene: TRBJ1-1; abundance: NA; d_gene: NA; v_gene: TRBV7-8; CDR3aa: CASSPSEGNTEAFF; CDR3nt: TGTGCCAGCAGCCCTAGCGAGGGGAACACTGAAGCTTTCTTT
j_gene: TRBJ1-5; abundance: NA; d_gene: TRBD1; v_gene: TRBV7-2; CDR3aa: CASSRQGAQPQHF; CDR3nt: TGTGCCAGCAGCCGACAGGGCGCTCAGCCCCAGCATTTT
j_gene: TRBJ1-2; abundance: few; d_gene: NA; v_gene: TRBV19; CDR3aa: CASSPGLRYGYTF; CDR3nt: TGTGCCAGTAGTCCTGGTCTGAGATATGGCTACACCTTC
j_gene: TRBJ2-7; abundance: NA; d_gene: TRBD2; v_gene: TRBV13; CDR3aa: CASSHTSTSGGALSYEQYF; CDR3nt: TGTGCCAGCAGCCACACCTCGACTAGCGGGGGGGCCCTCTCCTACGAGCAGTACTTC
j_gene: TRBJ1-5; abundance: few; d_gene: TRBD1; v_gene: TRBV10-3; CDR3aa: CAGGTGDSNQPQHF; CDR3nt: TGTGCCGGCGGGACAGGAGATAGCAATCAGCCCCAGCATTTT
j_gene: TRBJ2-1; abundance: NA; d_gene: TRBD2; v_gene: TRBV6-2/TRBV6-3; CDR3aa: CASSTLAGGLYEQFF; CDR3nt: TGTGCCAGCAGTACACTAGCGGGGGGGTTGTATGAGCAGTTCTTC
j_gene: TRBJ1-2; abundance: NA; d_gene: TRBD1; v_gene: TRBV12-5; CDR3aa: CASGLLTGGNGYTF; CDR3nt: TGTGCTAGTGGTTTACTGACAGGGGGGAATGGCTACACCTTC
j_gene: TRBJ2-2; abundance: once; d_gene: NA; v_gene: TRBV13; CDR3aa: CASSPSAGELFF; CDR3nt: TGTGCCAGCAGCCCCTCCGCCGGGGAGCTGTTTTTT
j_gene: TRBJ2-3; abundance: NA; d_gene: NA; v_gene: TRBV3-1/TRBV3-2; CDR3aa: CASSPARSLVTQYF; CDR3nt: TGTGCCAGCAGCCCAGCGCGGAGTCTGGTCACGCAGTATTTT
j_gene: TRBJ1-1; abundance: NA; d_gene: NA; v_gene: TRBV11-2; CDR3aa: CASSLGRGMAFF; CDR3nt: TGTGCCAGCAGCTTAGGTCGGGGAATGGCTTTCTTT
j_gene: TRBJ2-5; abundance: NA; d_gene: TRBD2; v_gene: TRBV7-8; CDR3aa: CASSRGTSGGNEETQYF; CDR3nt: TGTGCCAGCAGCAGAGGGACTAGCGGGGGGAATGAAGAGACCCAGTACTTC
j_gene: TRBJ2-7; abundance: NA; d_gene: NA; v_gene: TRBV9; CDR3aa: CASSVAPREQGYEQYF; CDR3nt: TGTGCCAGCAGCGTAGCTCCACGTGAACAGGGCTACGAGCAGTACTTC
j_gene: TRBJ2-7; abundance: NA; d_gene: NA; v_gene: TRBV18; CDR3aa: CASSPRGNSYEQYF; CDR3nt: TGTGCCAGCTCACCAAGGGGGAACTCCTACGAGCAGTACTTC
j_gene: TRBJ1-2; abundance: few; d_gene: NA; v_gene: TRBV10-3; CDR3aa: CAISDAAGDRMGPGYTF; CDR3nt: TGTGCCATCAGTGATGCGGCAGGGGATAGGATGGGGCCTGGCTACACCTTC
j_gene: TRBJ1-5; abundance: NA; d_gene: TRBD1; v_gene: TRBV19; CDR3aa: CASTGTGGFRNQPQHF; CDR3nt: TGTGCCAGTACCGGGACAGGGGGTTTTCGCAATCAGCCCCAGCATTTT
j_gene: TRBJ1-2; abundance: NA; d_gene: NA; v_gene: TRBV30; CDR3aa: CARRLGGGYTF; CDR3nt: TGTGCCCGTAGATTGGGGGGTGGCTACACCTTC
j_gene: TRBJ1-6; abundance: NA; d_gene: NA; v_gene: TRBV6-8; CDR3aa: CASGRAGGWHSPLHF; CDR3nt: TGTGCCAGCGGTAGGGCGGGGGGCTGGCATTCACCCCTCCACTTT
j_gene: TRBJ2-3; abundance: NA; d_gene: NA; v_gene: TRBV5-1; CDR3aa: CASSWRTGDTQYF; CDR3nt: TGCGCCAGCAGCTGGAGGACTGGGGATACGCAGTATTTT
j_gene: TRBJ1-2; abundance: NA; d_gene: NA; v_gene: TRBV5-4; CDR3aa: CASPGKYGYTF; CDR3nt: TGTGCTTCACCGGGGAAGTATGGCTACACCTTC
j_gene: TRBJ1-4; abundance: NA; d_gene: NA; v_gene: TRBV7-3; CDR3aa: CASEQGRILEKLFF; CDR3nt: TGTGCCAGCGAACAGGGAAGGATTTTGGAAAAACTGTTTTTT
j_gene: TRBJ2-5; abundance: NA; d_gene: TRBD2; v_gene: TRBV15; CDR3aa: CATSRVLAGGRETQYF; CDR3nt: TGTGCCACCAGCAGAGTCCTAGCGGGGGGCAGGGAGACCCAGTACTTC
j_gene: TRBJ1-4; abundance: medium-sized; d_gene: NA; v_gene: TRBV6-1; CDR3aa: CASSDYAWGDEKLFF; CDR3nt: TGTGCCAGCAGTGATTATGCCTGGGGGGACGAAAAACTGTTTTTT
j_gene: TRBJ1-2; abundance: once; d_gene: TRBD1; v_gene: TRBV27; CDR3aa: CASSPHQGARGYTF; CDR3nt: TGTGCCAGCAGTCCCCACCAGGGGGCGCGTGGCTACACCTTC
j_gene: TRBJ2-1; abundance: NA; d_gene: TRBD2; v_gene: TRBV15; CDR3aa: CATSRVASGGPNEQFF; CDR3nt: TGTGCCACCAGCAGAGTGGCAAGCGGGGGACCCAATGAGCAGTTCTTC
j_gene: TRBJ1-6; abundance: NA; d_gene: NA; v_gene: TRBV3-1/TRBV3-2; CDR3aa: CASSYGDRTSPLHF; CDR3nt: TGTGCCAGCAGCTACGGAGACCGAACCTCACCCCTCCACTTT
j_gene: TRBJ2-1; abundance: NA; d_gene: NA; v_gene: TRBV29-1; CDR3aa: CSVREGGRGYEQFF; CDR3nt: TGCAGCGTTAGGGAAGGAGGGCGGGGCTATGAGCAGTTCTTC
j_gene: TRBJ1-1; abundance: once; d_gene: NA; v_gene: TRBV5-5; CDR3aa: CASSQQAEAFF; CDR3nt: TGTGCCAGCAGCCAACAGGCTGAAGCTTTCTTT
j_gene: TRBJ2-1; abundance: NA; d_gene: NA; v_gene: TRBV10-2; CDR3aa: CASSTGVVLGNEQFF; CDR3nt: TGCGCCAGCAGTACGGGGGTAGTGCTAGGCAATGAGCAGTTCTTC
j_gene: TRBJ1-4; abundance: NA; d_gene: NA; v_gene: TRBV5-1; CDR3aa: CASSLDSGGATNEKLFF; CDR3nt: TGCGCCAGCAGCCTAGACAGCGGCGGGGCAACTAATGAAAAACTGTTTTTT
j_gene: TRBJ1-2; abundance: few; d_gene: NA; v_gene: TRBV6-2/TRBV6-3; CDR3aa: CASSWLQYYGYTF; CDR3nt: TGTGCCAGCAGTTGGCTACAGTACTATGGCTACACCTTC
j_gene: TRBJ1-2; abundance: NA; d_gene: NA; v_gene: TRBV7-2; CDR3aa: CASSLVSGDYGYTF; CDR3nt: TGTGCCAGCAGCTTAGTTTCGGGTGACTATGGCTACACCTTC
j_gene: TRBJ1-5; abundance: NA; d_gene: NA; v_gene: TRBV18; CDR3aa: CASSPEAAATSNQPQHF; CDR3nt: TGTGCCAGCTCACCCGAGGCGGCAGCTACTAGCAATCAGCCCCAGCATTTT
j_gene: TRBJ2-1; abundance: once; d_gene: NA; v_gene: TRBV7-9; CDR3aa: CASSSRSAVLSYNEQFF; CDR3nt: TGTGCCAGCAGCTCCCGCAGTGCGGTTCTCTCCTACAATGAGCAGTTCTTC
j_gene: TRBJ2-2; abundance: few; d_gene: NA; v_gene: TRBV7-3; CDR3aa: CASSLAWSANTGELFF; CDR3nt: TGTGCCAGCAGCTTGGCCTGGTCCGCGAACACCGGGGAGCTGTTTTTT